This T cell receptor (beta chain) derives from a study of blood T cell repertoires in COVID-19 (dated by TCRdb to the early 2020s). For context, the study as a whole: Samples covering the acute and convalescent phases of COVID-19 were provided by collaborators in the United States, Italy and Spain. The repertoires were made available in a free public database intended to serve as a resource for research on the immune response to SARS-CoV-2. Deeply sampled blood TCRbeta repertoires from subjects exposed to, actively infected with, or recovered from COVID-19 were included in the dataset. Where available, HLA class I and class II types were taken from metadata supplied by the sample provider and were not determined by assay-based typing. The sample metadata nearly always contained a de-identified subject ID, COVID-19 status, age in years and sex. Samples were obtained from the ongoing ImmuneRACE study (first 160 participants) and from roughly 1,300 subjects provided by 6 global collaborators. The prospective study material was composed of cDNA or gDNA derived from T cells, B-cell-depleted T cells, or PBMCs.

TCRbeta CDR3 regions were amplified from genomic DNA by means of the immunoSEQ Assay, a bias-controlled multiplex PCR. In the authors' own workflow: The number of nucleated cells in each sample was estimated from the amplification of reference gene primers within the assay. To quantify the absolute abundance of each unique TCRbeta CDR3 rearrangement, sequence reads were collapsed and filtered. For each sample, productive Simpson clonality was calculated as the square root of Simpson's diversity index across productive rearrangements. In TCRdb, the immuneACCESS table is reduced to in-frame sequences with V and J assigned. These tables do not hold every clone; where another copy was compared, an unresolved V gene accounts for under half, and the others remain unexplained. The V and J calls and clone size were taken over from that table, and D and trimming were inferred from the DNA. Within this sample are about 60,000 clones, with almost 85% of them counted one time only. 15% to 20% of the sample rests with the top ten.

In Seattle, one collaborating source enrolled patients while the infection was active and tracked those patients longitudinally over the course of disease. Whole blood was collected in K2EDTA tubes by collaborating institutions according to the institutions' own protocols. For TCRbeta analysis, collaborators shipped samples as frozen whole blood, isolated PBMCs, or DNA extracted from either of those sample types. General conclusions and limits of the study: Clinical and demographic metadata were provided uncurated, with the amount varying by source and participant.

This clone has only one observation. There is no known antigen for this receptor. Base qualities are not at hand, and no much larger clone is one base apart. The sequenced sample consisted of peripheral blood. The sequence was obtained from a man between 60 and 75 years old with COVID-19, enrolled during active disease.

The CDR3 here reads CASSLAAYNEKLFF. The bases are TGTGCCAGCTCCCTTGCCGCCTATAATGAAAAACTGTTTTTT. The V and J segments used are TRBV28 and TRBJ1-4; the D gene lacks a confident call. Via the germline V gene, CDR1 is MDHEN and CDR2 SYDVKM. V is pared back by 8 bases and J by 4 bases, with 14 bases lying between the germline termini. Spanning cysteine to phenylalanine, the CDR3 consists of 14 amino acids. Just the 42-base CDR3 DNA is kept, in frame starting at base 1.